The T cell receptor (beta chain) described here comes from a study of T cells in tuberculosis. The CDR3 is 17 amino acids. J lost 1 base, V lost 10 bases, and 13 bases had no gene match. CDR1 is SNHLY and CDR2 is FYNNEI in the germline V gene. The data were produced by immunoSEQ multiplex PCR, yet TCRdb's version contains in-frame clones alone and is incomplete. The table includes over 25,000 clones, 85% to 90% detected once. The sequenced sample was PBMCs. This sequence originates from a donor aged 5-35 years with latent tuberculosis or without tuberculosis infection. The chain joins TRBV2 to TRBJ2-2; 9 nucleotides line up with TRBD1. This chain's CDR3 is CATSDRGLVWNTGELFF. The CDR3 nucleotides read TGTGCCACCTCAGACAGGGGGTTAGTTTGGAACACCGGGGAGCTGTTTTTT.